This TCR beta chain was profiled in a study of blood T cell repertoires in COVID-19. As for the study in general: PBMCs, B-cell-depleted T cells, or T cells were the source of the cDNA or gDNA that made up the material.

From germline, CDR1 is SGHVS and CDR2 FNYEAQ. The germline V and J ends were trimmed by 4 bases and 3 bases, with 7 bases remaining between them. The CDR3 runs 12 residues. The repertoire was sequenced with immunoSEQ multiplex PCR; TCRdb's copy has only in-frame clones and lacks some. Found here are about 79,000 clones, roughly 90% of them singletons; the top ten hold roughly 13%. The rearrangement uses TRBV7-6 and TRBJ2-7; no firm D call. The sample taken for sequencing was peripheral blood. The sequence derives from an older man with active or convalescent COVID-19. In DNA form, the CDR3 reads TGTGCCAGCAGCTCTCCCGGCTACGAGCAGTACTTC. It yields the protein CASSSPGYEQYF.